This TCR beta chain was found in a study of cytomegalovirus exposure and HLA in healthy donors. With 60 Vbeta and 13 Jbeta primers, the PCR was carried out. TCRdb's table, derived via immunoSEQ multiplex PCR, lists solely in-frame clones and lacks some. The sample spans 150,000 to 200,000 clones; the ten largest clones claim around 0.74%. This CDR3 contains 17 residues. Germline values: CDR1 SGHTA, CDR2 FQGNSA. V was clipped by 1 base and J by 0 bases, with 13 bases between them. Sequencing was carried out using PBMCs. The TCR comes from a boy younger than 18 in good health and CMV-seronegative. This chain links TRBV7-2 with TRBJ2-1, with a tentative D call TRBD1 (6 bases). The CDR3 here is CASSLVWGTSSYNEQFF. The CDR3 coding sequence is TGTGCCAGCAGCTTAGTTTGGGGGACAAGCTCCTACAATGAGCAGTTCTTC.